The clone carrying this T cell receptor beta chain was seen only once. The data were obtained in a study of blood T cell repertoires in COVID-19. The repertoire was sequenced with immunoSEQ multiplex PCR; TCRdb's copy has only in-frame clones and lacks some. In the table there are around 330,000 clones, roughly nine tenths of which are singletons. The sequence derives from a man in his sixties who had recovered from COVID-19. The specimen was PBMCs or T cells enriched from blood (not recorded which).

CDR3 residues: CASSFLAGEGGTDTQYF. The CDR3 nucleotides read TGCGCCAGCAGCTTTCTAGCGGGAGAGGGAGGCACAGATACGCAGTATTTT. The chain links TRBV4-3 to TRBJ2-3; 10 bases line up with TRBD2. V shed 5 bases and J 1 base; nucleotides not matched to a gene: 9. The CDR3 covers 17 residues. CDR1 is LGHNA, CDR2 YSLEER, per germline.